This TCR beta chain was found in a study of blood T cell repertoires in COVID-19. The method was immunoSEQ multiplex PCR; TCRdb's version includes in-frame clones alone and lacks a portion of them. The sample includes 300,000 to 400,000 clones, 75% to 90% of them seen just once. This CDR3 contains 15 residues. V shed 2 bases and J shed 0 bases, with 8 bases lying between them. In germline, CDR1 is SNHLY, CDR2 FYNNEI. The genes are TRBV2 and TRBJ1-3; no firm D call. The TCR comes from a man aged 25 to 40 who had recovered from COVID-19. The sample comprised PBMCs or T cells enriched from blood (not recorded which). The CDR3 DNA reads as TGTGCCAGCAGTGAATTCCCGGGCTCTGGAAACACCATATATTTT. This encodes CASSEFPGSGNTIYF.